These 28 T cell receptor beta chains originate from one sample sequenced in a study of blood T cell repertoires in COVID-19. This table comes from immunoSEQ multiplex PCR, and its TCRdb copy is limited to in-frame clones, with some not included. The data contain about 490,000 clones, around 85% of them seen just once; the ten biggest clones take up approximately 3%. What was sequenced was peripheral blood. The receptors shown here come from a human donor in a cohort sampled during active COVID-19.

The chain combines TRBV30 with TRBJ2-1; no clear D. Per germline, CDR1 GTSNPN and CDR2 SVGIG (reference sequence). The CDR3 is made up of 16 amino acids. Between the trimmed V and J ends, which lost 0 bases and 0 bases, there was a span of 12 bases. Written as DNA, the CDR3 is TGTGCCTGGAGTGTGGTCGAGAGGCGCTCCTACAATGAGCAGTTCTTC. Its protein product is CAWSVVERRSYNEQFF.

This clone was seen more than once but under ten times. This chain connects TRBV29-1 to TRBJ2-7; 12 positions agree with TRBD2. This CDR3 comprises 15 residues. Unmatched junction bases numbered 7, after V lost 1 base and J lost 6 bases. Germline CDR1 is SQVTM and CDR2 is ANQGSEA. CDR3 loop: CSVEATSGRYPEQYF. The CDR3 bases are TGCAGCGTTGAAGCGACTAGCGGGAGATATCCCGAGCAGTACTTC.

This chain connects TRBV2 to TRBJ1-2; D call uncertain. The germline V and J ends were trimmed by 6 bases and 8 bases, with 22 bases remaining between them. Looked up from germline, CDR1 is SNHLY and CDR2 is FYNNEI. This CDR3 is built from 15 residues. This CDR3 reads CASSAVRARSVGYTF. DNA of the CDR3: TGTGCCAGCAGCGCCGTGAGGGCACGATCCGTAGGCTACACCTTC.

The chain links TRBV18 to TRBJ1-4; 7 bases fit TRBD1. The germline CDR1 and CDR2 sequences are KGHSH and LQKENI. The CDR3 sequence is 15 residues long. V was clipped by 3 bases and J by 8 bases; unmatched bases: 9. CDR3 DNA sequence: TGTGCCAGCTCACCTTATGACAGGGTCGGAGAAAAACTGTTTTTT. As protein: CASSPYDRVGEKLFF.

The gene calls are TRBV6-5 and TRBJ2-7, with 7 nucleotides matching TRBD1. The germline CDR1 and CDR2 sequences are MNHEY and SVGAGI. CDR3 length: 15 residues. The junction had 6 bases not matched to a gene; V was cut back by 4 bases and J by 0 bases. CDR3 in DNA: TGTGCCAGCAGTTTCATCCGGGACAGCTCCTACGAGCAGTACTTC. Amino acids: CASSFIRDSSYEQYF.

The CDR3 coding sequence is TGTGCCCTTCTCTCCGGGACAGGGGGCTTGAACCCTAGCACAGATACGCAGTATTTT. This codes for CALLSGTGGLNPSTDTQYF. This chain joins TRBV2 and TRBJ2-3; TRBD1 aligns across 12 bases. Per the germline V gene, CDR1 is SNHLY and CDR2 is FYNNEI. This CDR3 has 19 amino acids. V gave up 11 bases and J gave up 0 bases; unmatched junction bases: 18.

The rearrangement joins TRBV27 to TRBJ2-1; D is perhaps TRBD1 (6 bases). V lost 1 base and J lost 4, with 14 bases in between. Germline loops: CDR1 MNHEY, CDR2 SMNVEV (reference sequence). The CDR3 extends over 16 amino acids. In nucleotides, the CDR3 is TGTGCCAGCAGTTTATGGCGCAGGGGCGTTTACAATGAGCAGTTCTTC. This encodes CASSLWRRGVYNEQFF.

DNA for the CDR3: TGTGCCAGCAGTTACTCCCTCGTCTCCTACGAGCAGTACTTC. Translated, it gives CASSYSLVSYEQYF. The J gene is TRBJ2-7, the V gene TRBV6-2 or TRBV6-3; D is uncertain. This CDR3 region has 14 residues. V was cut by 0 bases and J by 0 bases, with 6 bases left in between. CDR1 is MNHEY and CDR2 is SVGEGT in the germline V gene.

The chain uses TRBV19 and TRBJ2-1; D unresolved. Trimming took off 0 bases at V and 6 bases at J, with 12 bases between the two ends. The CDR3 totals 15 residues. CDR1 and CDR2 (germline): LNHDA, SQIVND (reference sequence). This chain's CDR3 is CASSIEIGPGNEQFF. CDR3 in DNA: TGTGCCAGTAGTATAGAAATTGGCCCAGGCAATGAGCAGTTCTTC.

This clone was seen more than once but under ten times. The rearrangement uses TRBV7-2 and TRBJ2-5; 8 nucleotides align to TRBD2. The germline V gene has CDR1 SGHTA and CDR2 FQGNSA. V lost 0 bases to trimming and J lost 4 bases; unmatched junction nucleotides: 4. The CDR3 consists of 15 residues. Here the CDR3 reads CASSLAIREGETQYF. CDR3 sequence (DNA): TGTGCCAGCAGCTTAGCGATACGGGAGGGAGAGACCCAGTACTTC.

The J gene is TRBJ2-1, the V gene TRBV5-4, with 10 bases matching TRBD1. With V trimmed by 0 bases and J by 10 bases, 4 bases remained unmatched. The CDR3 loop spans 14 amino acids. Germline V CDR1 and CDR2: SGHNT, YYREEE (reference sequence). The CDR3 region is CASSLVRTGGEQFF. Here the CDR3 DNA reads TGTGCCAGCAGCTTGGTCAGGACAGGGGGAGAGCAGTTCTTC.

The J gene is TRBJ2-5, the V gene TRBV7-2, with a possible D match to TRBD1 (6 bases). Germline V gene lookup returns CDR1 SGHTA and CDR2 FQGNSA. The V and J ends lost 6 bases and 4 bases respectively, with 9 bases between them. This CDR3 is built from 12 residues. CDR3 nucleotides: TGTGCCAGCAGTTCACAGGGAGAGACCCAGTACTTC. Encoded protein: CASSSQGETQYF.

CDR3 sequence (DNA): TGCAGCGTTCTAAGAGAGACCCAGTACTTC. It translates to CSVLRETQYF. This rearrangement joins TRBV29-1 to TRBJ2-5, with no clear D. V lost 5 bases and J lost 4, with 5 bases in between. The germline CDR1 and CDR2 sequences are SQVTM and ANQGSEA. This CDR3 region has 10 residues.

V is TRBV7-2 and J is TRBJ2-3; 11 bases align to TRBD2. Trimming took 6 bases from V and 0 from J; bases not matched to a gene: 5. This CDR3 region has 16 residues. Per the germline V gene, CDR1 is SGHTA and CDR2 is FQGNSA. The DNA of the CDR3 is TGTGCCAGCAGTCGGACTAGCGGGTTTAGCACAGATACGCAGTATTTT. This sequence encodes CASSRTSGFSTDTQYF.

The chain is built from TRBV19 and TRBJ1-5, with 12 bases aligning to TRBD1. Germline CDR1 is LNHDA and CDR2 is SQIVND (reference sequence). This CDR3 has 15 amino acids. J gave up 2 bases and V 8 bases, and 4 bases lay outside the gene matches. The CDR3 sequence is CASGGTGGGNQPQHF. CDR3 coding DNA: TGTGCCAGTGGTGGGACAGGGGGCGGCAATCAGCCCCAGCATTTT.

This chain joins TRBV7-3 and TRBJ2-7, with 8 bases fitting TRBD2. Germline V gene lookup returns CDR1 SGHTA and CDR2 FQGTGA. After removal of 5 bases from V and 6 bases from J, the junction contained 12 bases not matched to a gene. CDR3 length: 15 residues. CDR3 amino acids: CASSVLGTSFSEQYF. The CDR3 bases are TGTGCCAGCAGCGTACTCGGGACTAGTTTCAGCGAGCAGTACTTC.

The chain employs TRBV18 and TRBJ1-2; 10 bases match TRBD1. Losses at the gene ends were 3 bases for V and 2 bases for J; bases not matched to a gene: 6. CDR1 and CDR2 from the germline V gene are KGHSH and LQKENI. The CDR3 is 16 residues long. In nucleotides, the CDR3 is TGTGCCAGCTCACCTAACCGGGACAGGGGCAACTATGGCTACACCTTC. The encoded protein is CASSPNRDRGNYGYTF.

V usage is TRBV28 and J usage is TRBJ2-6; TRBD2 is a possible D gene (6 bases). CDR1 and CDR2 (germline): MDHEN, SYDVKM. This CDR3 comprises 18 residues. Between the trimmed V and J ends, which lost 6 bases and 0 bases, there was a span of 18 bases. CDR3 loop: CASSPDGGASSGANVLTF. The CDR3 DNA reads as TGTGCCAGCAGCCCAGACGGAGGGGCCAGCTCTGGGGCCAACGTCCTGACTTTC.

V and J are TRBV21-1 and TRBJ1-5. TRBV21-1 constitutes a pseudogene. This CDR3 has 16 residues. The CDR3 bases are TGTGCCAGCAGCACGAAGCGCGGAGGGCTCAATCAGCCCCAGCATTTT. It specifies CASSTKRGGLNQPQHF.

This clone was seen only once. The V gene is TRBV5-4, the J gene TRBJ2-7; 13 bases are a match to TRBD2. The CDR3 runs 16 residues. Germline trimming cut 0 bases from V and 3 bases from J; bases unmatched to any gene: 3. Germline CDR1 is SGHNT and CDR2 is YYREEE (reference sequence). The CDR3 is CASSLGGLAGIYEQYF. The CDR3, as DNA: TGTGCCAGCAGCTTGGGGGGACTAGCGGGGATCTACGAGCAGTACTTC.

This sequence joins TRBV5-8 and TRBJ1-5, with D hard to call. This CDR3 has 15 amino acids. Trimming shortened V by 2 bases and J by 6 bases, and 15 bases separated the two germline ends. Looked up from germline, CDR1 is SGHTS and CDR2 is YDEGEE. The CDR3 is CASSFKSGSGQPQHF. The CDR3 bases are TGTGCCAGCAGCTTCAAATCCGGGTCGGGTCAGCCCCAGCATTTT.

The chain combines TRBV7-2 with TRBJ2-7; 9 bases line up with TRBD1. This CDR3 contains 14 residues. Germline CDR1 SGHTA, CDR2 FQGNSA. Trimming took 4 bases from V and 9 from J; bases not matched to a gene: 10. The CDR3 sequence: CASSSTGGDRWQYF. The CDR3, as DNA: TGTGCCAGCAGCTCGACAGGGGGAGATAGATGGCAGTACTTC.

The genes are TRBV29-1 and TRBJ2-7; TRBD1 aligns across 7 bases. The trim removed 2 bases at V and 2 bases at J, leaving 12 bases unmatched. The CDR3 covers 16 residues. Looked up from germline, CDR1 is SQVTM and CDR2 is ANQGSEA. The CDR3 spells CSVEKFPQGTPYEQYF. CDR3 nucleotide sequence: TGCAGCGTTGAAAAGTTCCCACAGGGGACCCCCTACGAGCAGTACTTC.

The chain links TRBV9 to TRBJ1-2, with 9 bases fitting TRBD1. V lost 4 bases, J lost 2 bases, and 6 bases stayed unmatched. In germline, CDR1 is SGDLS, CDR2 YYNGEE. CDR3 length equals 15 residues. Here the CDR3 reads CASSPGTGGNYGYTF. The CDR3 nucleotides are TGTGCCAGCAGCCCCGGCACAGGGGGCAACTATGGCTACACCTTC. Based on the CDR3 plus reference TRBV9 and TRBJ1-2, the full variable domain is DSGVTQTPKHLITATGQRVTLRCSPRSGDLSVYWYQQSLDQGLQFLIQYYNGEERAKGNILERFSAQQFPDLHSELNLSSLELGDSALYFCASSPGTGGNYGYTFGSGTRLTVV.

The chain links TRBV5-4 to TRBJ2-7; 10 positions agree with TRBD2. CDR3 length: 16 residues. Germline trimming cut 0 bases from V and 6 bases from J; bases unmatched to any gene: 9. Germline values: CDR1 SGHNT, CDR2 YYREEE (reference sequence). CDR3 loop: CASSLGLAGERGEQYF. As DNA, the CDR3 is TGTGCCAGCAGCTTGGGGCTAGCGGGGGAAAGAGGCGAGCAGTACTTC.

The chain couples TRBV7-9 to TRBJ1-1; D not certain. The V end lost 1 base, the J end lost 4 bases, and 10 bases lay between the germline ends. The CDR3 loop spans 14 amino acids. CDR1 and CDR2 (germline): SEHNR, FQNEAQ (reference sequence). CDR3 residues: CASSLGEWGTEAFF. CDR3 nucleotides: TGTGCCAGCAGCTTAGGGGAGTGGGGCACTGAAGCTTTCTTT.

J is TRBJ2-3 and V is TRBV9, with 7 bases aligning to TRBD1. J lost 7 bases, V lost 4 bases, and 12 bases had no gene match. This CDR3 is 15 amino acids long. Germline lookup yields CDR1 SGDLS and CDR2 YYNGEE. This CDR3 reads CASSPTGDITYTQYF. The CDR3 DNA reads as TGTGCCAGCAGCCCTACAGGGGACATTACCTATACGCAGTATTTT.

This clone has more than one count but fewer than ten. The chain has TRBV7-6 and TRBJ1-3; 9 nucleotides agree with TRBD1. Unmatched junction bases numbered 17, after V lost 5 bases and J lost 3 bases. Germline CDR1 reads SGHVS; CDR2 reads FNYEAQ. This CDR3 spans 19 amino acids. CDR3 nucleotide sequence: TGTGCCAGCAGCACTAGGACCTCGTCCTACAGGGGGCTTGGAAACACCATATATTTT. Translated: CASSTRTSSYRGLGNTIYF.